Listed here are 11 T cell receptor beta chains from one sample, sequenced in a study of early T cells in non-severe SARS-CoV-2 infection. TCRdb reprocessed the 5' RACE reads via MiXCR and lists one record per CDR3 protein. The sample holds around 35,000 distinct CDR3 sequences, 5.9% seen once. The sample taken for sequencing was whole blood. The source of these receptors is an adult who was a healthcare worker with PCR-confirmed SARS-CoV-2 infection or an uninfected control (not recorded which).

The table lists this clonotype with a few counts. The V gene is TRBV30, the J gene TRBJ2-1; TRBD2 aligns across 8 bases. This CDR3 is built from 15 residues. Germline assignment: CDR1 GTSNPN and CDR2 SVGIG (reference sequence). The V segment lost 3 bases and the J segment 4 bases; nucleotides outside the gene matches: 8. The CDR3 DNA sequence: TGTGCCTGGAGCCCGACTAGCGTAAGTTACAATGAGCAGTTCTTC. It codes for CAWSPTSVSYNEQFF. The full variable domain, in which reference TRBV30 and TRBJ2-1 provide the parts outside the CDR3, is SQTIHQWPATLVQPVGSPLSLECTVEGTSNPNLYWYRQAAGRGLQLLFYSVGIGQISSEVPQNLSASRPQDRQFILSSKKLLLSDSGFYLCAWSPTSVSYNEQFFGPGTRLTVL.

This clonotype was picked up many times. The CDR3 reads CASSYEGLDYGYTF. For the CDR3, the DNA is TGTGCCAGCAGTTACGAGGGACTCGACTATGGCTACACCTTC. The chain couples TRBV6-6 to TRBJ1-2; TRBD1 is a possible D gene (5 bases). The V gene's germline CDR1 is MNHNY and CDR2 SVGAGI (reference sequence). The V gene lost 2 bases and the J gene lost 3 bases, with 10 bases spanning the gap. The CDR3 loop spans 14 amino acids.

The sample holds many counts of this clonotype. The chain employs TRBV3-1 and TRBJ1-2; weak D call: TRBD1 (5 bases). V was cut by 0 bases and J by 8 bases, with 16 bases left in between. Germline assignment: CDR1 LGHDT and CDR2 YNNKEL (reference sequence). The CDR3 is 15 residues long. CDR3 in DNA: TGTGCCAGCAGCCAAGAAAATGTAGGAGGGGAAGGCTACACCTTC. Protein: CASSQENVGGEGYTF.

This chain links TRBV10-3 with TRBJ1-4; 7 bases map to TRBD1. The CDR3 runs 15 residues. V was clipped by 2 bases and J by 4 bases; unmatched bases: 4. Germline CDR1 and CDR2: ENHRY and SYGVKD. The CDR3 protein is CAISELGQNNEKLFF. Written as DNA, the CDR3 is TGTGCCATCAGTGAGCTGGGACAGAATAATGAAAAACTGTTTTTT.

This clonotype was seen ten or more times. CDR3 bases: TGTGCCAGCAGTTCCGGACTAGGCGAGCAGTACTTC. It is translated as CASSSGLGEQYF. The chain carries TRBV6-2 or TRBV6-3 and TRBJ2-7; 7 bases map to TRBD2. Trimming removed 4 bases from V and 6 bases from J; junction bases left unmatched: 3. The CDR3 is 12 amino acids. Looked up from germline, CDR1 is MNHEY and CDR2 is SVGEGT.

Relative to its sample, this clonotype is medium-sized. Sequence at one end of the junction differs from germline and may be a read error. This chain joins TRBV7-7 and TRBJ2-7; D gene unclear. Germline CDR1 is SSHAT and CDR2 is FNYEAQ (reference sequence). The CDR3 runs 13 residues. The CDR3 here is CASSLSPEYEQYF. The CDR3 DNA sequence: TGTGCTAGCAGCTTAAGCCCCGAATACGAGCAGTACTTC.

This clonotype was seen many times. V and J are TRBV19 and TRBJ2-7, with D tentatively TRBD1 (6 bases). Germline CDR1 and CDR2: LNHDA and SQIVND (reference sequence). The length of the CDR3 is 12 residues. V lost 9 bases and J lost 3, with 12 bases in between. This chain's CDR3 is CASSGTHYEQYF. The DNA of the CDR3 is TGTGCCAGCTCCGGGACACACTACGAGCAGTACTTC.

This clonotype occurred many times. CDR3 sequence reads: CASSFMGDTEAFF. DNA for the CDR3: TGCGCCAGCAGCTTCATGGGGGACACTGAAGCTTTCTTT. The V call is TRBV5-1, the J call TRBJ1-1; perhaps TRBD1 as D (5 bases). The ends were cut back, 2 bases at V and 3 bases at J, with 8 bases in the middle. The germline CDR1 and CDR2 sequences are SGHRS and YFSETQ. This CDR3 comprises 13 residues.

This clonotype showed up many times. The chain joins TRBV18 to TRBJ2-1; D gene ambiguous. Trimming cost V 8 bases and J 5 bases, with 16 bases left between them. CDR3 length: 14 amino acids. CDR1 is KGHSH, CDR2 LQKENI, per germline. This chain's CDR3 is CASPRIGSDNEQFF. CDR3 sequence (DNA): TGTGCCAGCCCCCGCATAGGGTCGGACAATGAGCAGTTCTTC.

This clonotype has a count of ten or more. The CDR3 sequence is CASSLGQGAGGEAFF. The CDR3 DNA reads as TGCGCCAGCAGCTTGGGACAGGGGGCCGGGGGTGAAGCTTTCTTT. The chain has TRBV5-1 and TRBJ1-1; 10 bases line up with TRBD1. The CDR3 sequence is 15 residues long. Germline lookup yields CDR1 SGHRS and CDR2 YFSETQ. V gave up 0 bases and J gave up 7 bases; unmatched junction bases: 6.

The table lists this clonotype with many counts. This rearrangement joins TRBV28 to TRBJ2-6, with 14 nucleotides matching TRBD2. The CDR3 extends over 17 amino acids. V shed 2 bases, J shed 3 bases, and the junction held 0 bases outside the gene matches. Germline V gene data show CDR1 as MDHEN and CDR2 as SYDVKM. CDR3 region: CASSLGTSGSGANVLTF. In DNA form, the CDR3 reads TGTGCCAGCAGTTTAGGGACTAGCGGGAGTGGGGCCAACGTCCTGACTTTC.